The 11 T cell receptor beta chains given below trace back to one sample, sequenced in a study of beta chain features in type 1 diabetes. Whole-study results and caveats: Within each of all four CD4+ subsets, Type 1 diabetes patients had TCRB CDR3s that were moderately but significantly shorter.

The antigens of these receptors remain unknown. All of the isolated RNA was reverse transcribed, so expressed TCRB transcripts were sequenced. TCRdb's copy holds only in-frame clones and misses some; the assay was immunoSEQ multiplex PCR. The table lists 330,000 or so clones, roughly 12% of them singletons, with 0.008% to 0.011% in the top ten. Sequencing was performed on naive CD4+ T cells from blood. The receptor set was obtained from a woman between 18 and 29 years old with type 1 diabetes.

The J gene is TRBJ1-2, the V gene TRBV6-4; 12 bases are shared with TRBD1. CDR3 size: 14 residues. In germline, CDR1 is MRHNA, CDR2 SNTAGT. V dropped 7 bases and J dropped 8; count of bases not matched to a gene: 8. The CDR3 here is CASTPGQGAGGYTF. CDR3 nucleotide sequence: TGTGCCAGCACACCGGGACAGGGGGCTGGAGGCTACACCTTC.

The V and J genes are TRBV11-2 and TRBJ2-4; TRBD1 might be the D (5 bases). Germline V lookup: CDR1 SGHAT, CDR2 FQNNGV. V was clipped by 0 bases and J by 4 bases, with 7 bases between them. This CDR3 has 14 residues. The CDR3 DNA sequence: TGTGCCAGCAGCTTAGATTCAGGGAAAAACATTCAGTACTTC. Its translation is CASSLDSGKNIQYF.

The table lists this clone with a few counts. The chain joins TRBV30 to TRBJ2-1; D not resolved. Trimming cost V 5 bases and J 9 bases, with 14 bases left between them. The germline gives CDR1 GTSNPN, CDR2 SVGIG (reference sequence). The CDR3 is 12 residues long. This CDR3 reads CAWAPRYGEQFF. The CDR3 DNA sequence: TGTGCCTGGGCGCCACGCTACGGTGAGCAGTTCTTC.

The chain uses TRBV9 and TRBJ2-2, with TRBD1 identical over 9 bases. CDR3 size: 16 residues. The V segment lost 4 bases and the J segment 5 bases; nucleotides outside the gene matches: 9. In germline, CDR1 is SGDLS, CDR2 YYNGEE. CDR3: CASSPPGQGITGELFF. CDR3 in DNA: TGTGCCAGCAGCCCTCCGGGACAGGGAATAACCGGGGAGCTGTTTTTT.

This chain joins TRBV14 and TRBJ1-2, with TRBD1 as a possible D gene (6 bases). The ends were cut back, 3 bases at V and 4 bases at J, with 9 bases in the middle. Germline values: CDR1 SGHDN, CDR2 FVKESK. This CDR3 spans 13 amino acids. The CDR3 sequence is CASSQDSSYGYTF. CDR3 DNA sequence: TGTGCCAGCAGCCAGGACAGTAGCTATGGCTACACCTTC. The whole variable domain, filled in from reference TRBV14 and TRBJ1-2, reads EAGVTQFPSHSVIEKGQTVTLRCDPISGHDNLYWYRRVMGKEIKFLLHFVKESKQDESGMPNNRFLAERTGGTYSTLKVQPAELEDSGVYFCASSQDSSYGYTFGSGTRLTVV.

The sample holds a few counts of this clone. V and J are TRBV29-1 and TRBJ2-7; 8 bases align to TRBD2. The junction had 6 bases not matched to a gene; V was cut back by 5 bases and J by 0 bases. This CDR3 has 14 amino acids. Germline lookup yields CDR1 SQVTM and CDR2 ANQGSEA. The CDR3 loop is CSVRRTSFSYEQYF. CDR3 bases: TGCAGCGTTCGAAGGACTAGCTTCTCCTACGAGCAGTACTTC.

This clone showed up just a few times. The chain combines TRBV11-2 with TRBJ2-7; TRBD1 matches at 7 bases. This CDR3 is 14 amino acids long. V lost 7 bases and J lost 6; bases outside the gene matches: 12. Per the germline V gene, CDR1 is SGHAT and CDR2 is FQNNGV. Written as DNA, the CDR3 is TGTGCCAGCACCCCGACAGGGAGTAAGGTCGAGCAGTACTTC. This translates into CASTPTGSKVEQYF. Full variable domain (missing parts from reference TRBV11-2 and TRBJ2-7): EAGVAQSPRYKIIEKRQSVAFWCNPISGHATLYWYQQILGQGPKLLIQFQNNGVVDDSQLPKDRFSAERLKGVDSTLKIQPAKLEDSAVYLCASTPTGSKVEQYFGPGTRLTVT.

This rearrangement joins TRBV2 to TRBJ2-3; TRBD1 is a possible D gene (6 bases). CDR3 length: 13 amino acids. Germline values: CDR1 SNHLY, CDR2 FYNNEI. V was trimmed by 10 bases and J by 2 bases, leaving 13 bases between them. The CDR3 bases are TGTGCCACGTCTTTGGGGGCCACAGATACGCAGTATTTT. This translates into CATSLGATDTQYF.

The chain employs TRBV2 and TRBJ1-6; 7 bases are shared with TRBD1. CDR1 SNHLY and CDR2 FYNNEI come from the germline V gene. After removal of 9 bases from V and 4 bases from J, the junction contained 15 bases not matched to a gene. The CDR3 has 17 residues. The CDR3 bases are TGTGCCAGAGGAGGGAGACGACAGGGACCATATAATTCACCCCTCCACTTT. Encoded protein: CARGGRRQGPYNSPLHF.

This clone came up a few times. The rearrangement links TRBV7-3 to TRBJ2-5; D is perhaps TRBD2 (6 bases). The V end was cut by 7 bases, the J end by 5 bases, with 14 bases between. The length of the CDR3 is 13 residues. Germline lookup yields CDR1 SGHTA and CDR2 FQGTGA. CDR3 region: CASTTGARETQYF. The DNA of the CDR3 is TGTGCCAGCACGACGGGAGCCCGCGAGACCCAGTACTTC.

This clone was picked up a small number of times. The CDR3 sequence is CASSLVGPSYNEQFF. For the CDR3, the DNA is TGTGCCAGCAGCTTGGTCGGTCCCTCCTACAATGAGCAGTTCTTC. The rearrangement joins TRBV5-6 to TRBJ2-1, with D unresolved. This CDR3 spans 15 amino acids. Per the germline V gene, CDR1 is SGHDT and CDR2 is YYEEEE. V was shortened by 0 bases and J by 0 bases, with 7 bases between the two germline ends.